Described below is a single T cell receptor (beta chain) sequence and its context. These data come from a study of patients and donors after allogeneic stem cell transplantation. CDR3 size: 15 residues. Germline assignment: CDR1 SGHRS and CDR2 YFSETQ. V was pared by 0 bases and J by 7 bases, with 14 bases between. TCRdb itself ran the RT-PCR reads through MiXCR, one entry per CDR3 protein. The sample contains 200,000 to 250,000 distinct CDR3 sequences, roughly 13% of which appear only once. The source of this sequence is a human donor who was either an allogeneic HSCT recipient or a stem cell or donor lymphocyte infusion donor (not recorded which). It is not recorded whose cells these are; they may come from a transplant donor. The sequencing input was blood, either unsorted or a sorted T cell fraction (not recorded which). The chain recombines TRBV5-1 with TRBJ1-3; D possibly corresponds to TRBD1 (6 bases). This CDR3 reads CASSLGQGSSNTIYF. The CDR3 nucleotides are TGCGCCAGCAGCTTGGGGCAGGGGTCATCGAACACCATATATTTT.